The TCR beta chain under discussion was sequenced for a study of T cell responses to AZD1222 COVID-19 vaccine. Study-level background: It was second doses at about 4 or about 12 weeks that were pooled.

As to this clone: Its specificity is not known.

Clones were read by immunoSEQ multiplex PCR, and TCRdb kept only the in-frame ones, dropping some. The sample records about 130,000 clones, around nine tenths being singletons. Study-wide findings and caveats: Increases in Spike-specific TCR breadth and depth were seen after two AZD1222 doses. Reportedly, nearly half of unique spike TCRs recognized epitopes outside B.1.351/B.1.1.7 mutations.

This CDR3 is built from 14 residues. V was cut by 1 base and J by 7 bases, with 13 bases left in between. CDR1 is SGHVS, CDR2 FQNEAQ, per germline. The clonotype comes from an adult in good health. The sample here was peripheral blood, taken on day 0 of AZD1222 vaccination. The gene calls are TRBV7-8 and TRBJ1-2, with a tentative D call TRBD1 (6 bases). CDR3 sequence: CASSLVQGFGGYTF. CDR3 sequence (DNA): TGTGCCAGCAGCTTAGTGCAGGGGTTCGGTGGCTACACCTTC.